This entry lists 26 T cell receptor beta chains sequenced from one sample in a study of PD-1 blockade in classical Hodgkin lymphoma. The data were produced by immunoSEQ multiplex PCR, yet TCRdb's version contains in-frame clones alone and is incomplete. The table lists around 60,000 clones, around 90% of them singletons. No patient escaped relapse after autologous stem cell transplantation, and brentuximab vedotin exposure varied. Sequenced here: peripheral blood mononuclear cells (PBMCs), sampled before the second cycle of nivolumab. These receptors came from a human donor with classical Hodgkin lymphoma.

V is TRBV6-5 and J is TRBJ1-2, with no clear D. V was clipped by 0 bases and J by 4 bases, with 9 bases between them. Germline V gives CDR1 MNHEY, CDR2 SVGAGI. This CDR3 contains 14 residues. CDR3 in amino acids: CASSYSGSSYGYTF. CDR3 nucleotide sequence: TGTGCCAGCAGTTACTCTGGGAGTAGCTATGGCTACACCTTC.

This clone occurred once. The chain links TRBV5-1 to TRBJ2-7; 11 nucleotides line up with TRBD2. Per germline, CDR1 SGHRS and CDR2 YFSETQ. This CDR3 is 13 amino acids long. The V and J ends lost 6 bases and 6 bases, in that order; junction bases with no gene match: 5. The CDR3 protein is CASTFLAGGEQYF. DNA of the CDR3: TGCGCCAGCACCTTCCTAGCGGGGGGCGAGCAGTACTTC.

The chain uses TRBV25-1 and TRBJ2-7, with 7 bases aligning to TRBD1. The CDR3 is 13 residues long. CDR1 and CDR2 from the germline V gene are MGHDK and SYGVNS. J was trimmed by 6 bases and V by 4 bases; bases with no gene match: 6. CDR3 nucleotide sequence: TGTGCCAGCAGTGGACAGGGCCCCGGCGAGCAGTACTTC. This encodes CASSGQGPGEQYF.

This clone was picked up one time. The chain has TRBV9 and TRBJ1-1, with D uncertain. CDR1 SGDLS and CDR2 YYNGEE come from the germline V gene. The CDR3 is 14 residues long. Trimming cost V 0 bases and J 5 bases, with 11 bases left between them. CDR3 in DNA: TGTGCCAGCAGCGTAGAGAACCGTTTGACTGAAGCTTTCTTT. It specifies CASSVENRLTEAFF.

This chain joins TRBV6-5 and TRBJ1-2; D is ambiguous. This CDR3 region has 13 residues. V lost 6 bases, J lost 2 bases, and 10 bases lay in between. Germline V lookup: CDR1 MNHEY, CDR2 SVGAGI. This CDR3 is CASRDRGNYGYTF. CDR3 nucleotide sequence: TGTGCCAGCAGGGACCGAGGCAACTATGGCTACACCTTC.

The chain combines TRBV5-1 with TRBJ1-1; 7 nucleotides line up with TRBD1. The V gene end was trimmed by 4 bases and the J gene end by 8 bases; junction bases not matched to a gene: 26. Germline V CDR1 and CDR2: SGHRS, YFSETQ. The CDR3 has 19 amino acids. DNA of the CDR3: TGCGCCAGCAGCCACCTCGGCCCGGGACAGTCGGTTTCCATCTCCGAAGCTTTCTTT. It codes for CASSHLGPGQSVSISEAFF. The variable domain in full, with the rest retrieved from reference TRBV5-1 and TRBJ1-1, is KAGVTQTPRYLIKTRGQQVTLSCSPISGHRSVSWYQQTPGQGLQFLFEYFSETQRNKGNFPGRFSGRQFSNSRSEMNVSTLELGDSALYLCASSHLGPGQSVSISEAFFGQGTRLTVV.

As regards this clone: This sample includes further DNA sequences coding for the same CDR3. This rearrangement joins TRBV5-1 to TRBJ1-5, with D unresolved. This CDR3 comprises 13 residues. Trimming took off 0 bases at V and 5 bases at J, with 6 bases between the two ends. The germline gives CDR1 SGHRS, CDR2 YFSETQ. The CDR3 DNA follows: TGCGCCAGCAGCTTGGGACCCGATCAGCCCCAGCATTTT. Translating it yields CASSLGPDQPQHF. Full variable domain (remainder filled in from reference TRBV5-1 and TRBJ1-5): KAGVTQTPRYLIKTRGQQVTLSCSPISGHRSVSWYQQTPGQGLQFLFEYFSETQRNKGNFPGRFSGRQFSNSRSEMNVSTLELGDSALYLCASSLGPDQPQHFGDGTRLSIL.

V is TRBV5-1 and J is TRBJ2-7; the match to TRBD2 covers 8 bases. Germline V gene sequence: CDR1 SGHRS, CDR2 YFSETQ. After removal of 0 bases from V and 3 bases from J, the junction contained 5 bases not matched to a gene. The CDR3 is 15 residues long. This CDR3 reads CASSLAGGANYEQYF. CDR3 nucleotide sequence: TGCGCCAGCAGCTTGGCCGGGGGGGCGAACTACGAGCAGTACTTC.

The V call is TRBV30, the J call TRBJ1-2; 9 bases agree with TRBD1. The V gene's germline CDR1 is GTSNPN and CDR2 SVGIG (reference sequence). The CDR3 contains 16 residues. V lost 5 bases to trimming and J lost 5 bases; unmatched junction nucleotides: 15. The CDR3 sequence is CAWHRDRVPSGYGYTF. DNA of the CDR3: TGTGCCTGGCACCGGGACAGGGTGCCTTCGGGGTATGGCTACACCTTC.

The J gene is TRBJ1-1, the V gene TRBV5-5, with D unresolved. CDR1 SGHKS and CDR2 YYEKEE come from the germline V gene (reference sequence). The CDR3 sequence is 13 residues long. Trimming cost V 4 bases and J 7 bases, with 14 bases left between them. The DNA for the CDR3 is TGTGCCAGCAGCCCACCTCCGGGGATTGAAGCTTTCTTT. Encoded protein: CASSPPPGIEAFF.

The chain recombines TRBV4-2 with TRBJ2-6, with TRBD2 as a possible D gene (7 bases). V was pared by 1 base and J by 0 bases, with 16 bases between. The germline CDR1 and CDR2 sequences are LGHNA and YNFKEQ. This CDR3 has 19 amino acids. CDR3 loop: CASSQAAGAGISGANVLTF. In nucleotides, the CDR3 is TGTGCCAGCAGCCAAGCGGCGGGGGCAGGAATCTCTGGGGCCAACGTCCTGACTTTC.

The chain couples TRBV6-5 to TRBJ2-1; 11 nucleotides agree with TRBD2. This CDR3 region has 13 residues. Germline-derived CDR1 and CDR2 are MNHEY and SVGAGI. J gave up 7 bases and V 9 bases, and 5 bases lay outside the gene matches. The CDR3 loop reads CASTGTSGNEQFF. The CDR3 DNA is TGTGCCAGTACCGGGACTAGCGGTAATGAGCAGTTCTTC.

J is TRBJ2-2 and V is TRBV28; TRBD1 matches 8 bases. The CDR3 is 13 amino acids. Germline V gives CDR1 MDHEN, CDR2 SYDVKM. The V segment lost 6 bases and the J segment 5 bases; nucleotides outside the gene matches: 2. The CDR3 here is CASRTGGTGELFF. CDR3 nucleotide sequence: TGTGCCAGCAGAACAGGGGGTACCGGGGAGCTGTTTTTT. The whole variable domain, filled in from reference TRBV28 and TRBJ2-2, reads DVKVTQSSRYLVKRTGEKVFLECVQDMDHENMFWYRQDPGLGLRLIYFSYDVKMKEKGDIPEGYSVSREKKERFSLILESASTNQTSMYLCASRTGGTGELFFGEGSRLTVL.

This chain connects TRBV28 to TRBJ1-1; TRBD1 matches at 8 bases. The CDR3 has 15 amino acids. V lost 6 bases and J lost 5; bases outside the gene matches: 11. Germline V lookup: CDR1 MDHEN, CDR2 SYDVKM. The CDR3 region has the DNA TGTGCCAGCAGCCCTCCGGACAGGGTGGGGACTGAAGCTTTCTTT. It yields the protein CASSPPDRVGTEAFF.

The chain recombines TRBV18 with TRBJ1-5; no clear D. Germline CDR1 is KGHSH and CDR2 is LQKENI. Trimming removed 1 base from V and 3 bases from J, with 10 bases in between. The CDR3 spans 15 residues. The CDR3 region is CASSPQDSANQPQHF. The CDR3 DNA reads TGTGCCAGCTCACCACAGGACTCAGCCAATCAGCCCCAGCATTTT.

V is TRBV11-2 and J is TRBJ1-6; 7 bases fit TRBD1. In germline, CDR1 is SGHAT, CDR2 FQNNGV. Trimming at V came to 3 bases and at J to 6 bases, leaving 5 bases not matched to a gene. The CDR3 is 15 amino acids. The CDR3 protein is CASSFGGQPNSPLHF. The CDR3 nucleotides are TGTGCCAGCAGCTTCGGGGGACAGCCTAATTCACCCCTCCACTTT.

This sequence joins TRBV5-1 and TRBJ2-3, with 10 bases that match TRBD2. The CDR3 runs to 18 residues. V trimming: 2 bases; J trimming: 0 bases; junction bases outside the gene matches: 9. Germline lookup yields CDR1 SGHRS and CDR2 YFSETQ. The CDR3 is CASSFFSGGPPSTDTQYF. The CDR3, as DNA: TGCGCCAGCAGCTTCTTTAGCGGGGGGCCCCCTAGCACAGATACGCAGTATTTT.

This clone has just one count. The V call is TRBV5-1, the J call TRBJ2-1; unclear D gene. V shed 0 bases and J shed 9 bases, with 13 bases lying between them. This CDR3 region has 14 residues. Germline V lookup: CDR1 SGHRS, CDR2 YFSETQ. CDR3 protein: CASSLEGHGVEQFF. CDR3 DNA: TGCGCCAGCAGCTTGGAGGGCCATGGGGTTGAGCAGTTCTTC.

The rearrangement links TRBV29-1 to TRBJ1-1; 8 bases are shared with TRBD1. Germline V gives CDR1 SQVTM, CDR2 ANQGSEA. The CDR3 consists of 13 residues. The junction had 8 bases not matched to a gene; V was cut back by 3 bases and J by 8 bases. The chain's CDR3 is CSVDRTGRAEAFF. In DNA form, the CDR3 reads TGCAGCGTTGACAGGACAGGGCGAGCCGAAGCTTTCTTT. Complete variable domain (other parts from reference TRBV29-1 and TRBJ1-1): SAVISQKPSRDICQRGTSLTIQCQVDSQVTMMFWYRQQPGQSLTLIATANQGSEATYESGFVIDKFPISRPNLTFSTLTVSNMSPEDSSIYLCSVDRTGRAEAFFGQGTRLTVV.

This chain joins TRBV7-3 and TRBJ2-5, with D possibly matching TRBD2 (6 bases). Deletions cut 5 bases from V and 4 bases from J, with 14 bases between. Looked up from germline, CDR1 is SGHTA and CDR2 is FQGTGA. The CDR3 totals 14 residues. In nucleotides, the CDR3 is TGTGCCAGCAGCCGACTAGTTCCCATAGAGACCCAGTACTTC. As protein: CASSRLVPIETQYF.

This clone was seen a handful of times. CDR3 residues: CAWSALRQGNIQYF. For the CDR3, the DNA is TGTGCCTGGAGTGCCCTCAGACAGGGGAACATTCAGTACTTC. This chain connects TRBV30 to TRBJ2-4; 8 bases map to TRBD1. Germline V CDR1 and CDR2: GTSNPN, SVGIG (reference sequence). With V trimmed by 1 base and J by 7 bases, 6 bases remained unmatched. The length of the CDR3 is 14 residues.

The CDR3 is CASSFLQENSYEQYF. The DNA for the CDR3 is TGCGCCAGCAGCTTCCTACAGGAGAACTCCTACGAGCAGTACTTC. The chain couples TRBV5-1 to TRBJ2-7; D might be TRBD1 (5 bases). Germline loops: CDR1 SGHRS, CDR2 YFSETQ. Trimming removed 2 bases from V and 0 bases from J, with 12 bases in between. The CDR3 sequence is 15 residues long.

This clone occurred once. CDR3 region: CASRADTDTQYF. CDR3 coding DNA: TGTGCCAGCAGGGCGGACACAGATACGCAGTATTTT. This rearrangement joins TRBV7-8 to TRBJ2-3; D not resolved. Germline CDR1 reads SGHVS; CDR2 reads FQNEAQ. This CDR3 is built from 12 residues. Deletions cut 6 bases from V and 2 bases from J, with 6 bases between.

The V call is TRBV11-2, the J call TRBJ2-7; TRBD1 agrees at 7 bases. This CDR3 contains 14 residues. V gave up 5 bases and J gave up 2 bases; unmatched junction bases: 6. Germline V gene lookup returns CDR1 SGHAT and CDR2 FQNNGV. CDR3 residues: CASSPGTDTYEQYF. The CDR3 coding sequence is TGTGCCAGCAGCCCCGGGACAGACACCTACGAGCAGTACTTC.

In DNA, the CDR3 is TGTGCCAGCAGTCCGCCGGGCGCCGCCTCTGGAAACACCATATATTTT. Translation gives CASSPPGAASGNTIYF. V usage is TRBV28 and J usage is TRBJ1-3; no definite D call. CDR3 length equals 16 residues. Trimming cost V 5 bases and J 0 bases, with 14 bases left between them. The germline CDR1 and CDR2 sequences are MDHEN and SYDVKM.

The chain combines TRBV10-3 with TRBJ1-4, with a possible D match to TRBD1 (5 bases). Germline CDR1 ENHRY, CDR2 SYGVKD. V dropped 4 bases and J dropped 5 bases, with 8 bases sitting between them. This CDR3 is built from 13 residues. The CDR3 sequence is CAISVGGNEKLFF. DNA of the CDR3: TGTGCCATCAGTGTGGGGGGGAATGAAAAACTGTTTTTT.